Listed below are T cell receptor beta chains from one sample, sequenced in a study of T-cell memory formation after mild COVID-19. Each CDR3 protein is one row after TCRdb ran MiXCR on the 5' RACE reads. The repertoire holds around 500,000 distinct CDR3 sequences, with 15% to 20% as singletons. Sequenced: PBMCs or a T cell subset sorted from them (not recorded which). Source of these receptors: an adult woman who had mild COVID-19 (a few samples of this study predate the infection). Cell type and time point are not known. Each CDR3 is given with its conserved first and last residue. A D gene is named only where the DNA matches it firmly. Not all rows give a size; the values are once, few, many and, for expanded clones, a class.

V	D	J	size	DNA	CDR3
TRBV6-5	TRBD1	TRBJ2-7	once	TGTGCCAGCAGTACTACCGGGACAGGGCGGGGAAGATACGAGCAGTACTTC	CASSTTGTGRGRYEQYF
TRBV12-3/TRBV12-4	.	TRBJ2-7	few	TGTGCCAGCAGTTTGGGTTATAGGGAGCAGTACTTC	CASSLGYREQYF
TRBV5-1	TRBD2	TRBJ2-2	few	TGCGCCAGCACCCCCGGACTAGCGCTACCGAACACCGGGGAGCTGTTTTTT	CASTPGLALPNTGELFF
TRBV12-3/TRBV12-4	TRBD2	TRBJ2-5	.	TGTGCCAGCAGTCTAACGGTTAGCGGGGTCGAAGAGACCCAGTACTTC	CASSLTVSGVEETQYF
TRBV5-1	.	TRBJ1-1	few	TGCGCCAGCAGCTCCGGGACACCTTCCGCGGCGGAAGCTTTCTTT	CASSSGTPSAAEAFF
TRBV20-1	.	TRBJ2-3	few	TGCAGTGCTAACAGGGTTAACACAGATACGCAGTATTTT	CSANRVNTDTQYF
TRBV6-5	.	TRBJ2-1	.	TGTGCCAGCAGTGTAGACACCAGCTCCTACAATGAGCAGTTCTTC	CASSVDTSSYNEQFF
TRBV6-6	.	TRBJ2-1	once	TGTGCCAGCAGCAGACTGTACGGGACAAACCATGAGCAGTTCTTC	CASSRLYGTNHEQFF
TRBV4-2	TRBD2	TRBJ2-7	.	TGTGCCAGCAGCCGGGAGACTAGCGGGAGTGTCTCCTACGAGCAGTACTTC	CASSRETSGSVSYEQYF
TRBV12-3/TRBV12-4	.	TRBJ2-2	.	TGTGCCAGCAGTTTGGGGGGTAACTGGATCACCGGGGAGCTGTTTTTT	CASSLGGNWITGELFF
TRBV5-1	.	TRBJ1-4	.	TGCGCCAGCAGCTTGGTTTTCTCCGGACAGTCGAATGAAAAACTGTTTTTT	CASSLVFSGQSNEKLFF
TRBV5-1	.	TRBJ2-1	few	TGCGCCAGCAGCTTTCTAGCCCCTTGGGATGAGCAGTTCTTC	CASSFLAPWDEQFF
TRBV5-1	TRBD1	TRBJ1-2	.	TGCGCCAGCAGCCCCGACAGGGATGGCTACACCTTC	CASSPDRDGYTF
TRBV12-3/TRBV12-4	.	TRBJ2-2	few	TGTGCCAGCAGTTTACGCCACCGGGGGACCGGGGAGCTGTTTTTT	CASSLRHRGTGELFF
TRBV5-8	.	TRBJ1-3	.	TGTGCCAGCAGTTTAACTGTCGCCGGAAACACCATATATTTT	CASSLTVAGNTIYF
TRBV27	.	TRBJ1-1	many	TGTGCCACCCGGGGGCAGGGTGACACTGAAGCTTTCTTT	CATRGQGDTEAFF
TRBV20-1	TRBD2	TRBJ2-1	few	TGCAGTGCTAGTGGTCCGAGACTAGCGGGTAATGAGCAGTTCTTC	CSASGPRLAGNEQFF
TRBV7-9	TRBD2	TRBJ2-7	.	TGTGCCAGCAGCCGCCCCCCTCGTAGGGCGGGAGAATCTTACGAGCAGTACTTC	CASSRPPRRAGESYEQYF
TRBV4-1	TRBD1	TRBJ2-6	.	TGCGCCAGCAGCCGAGACGCCGGGACAGGGTACTCTGGGGCCAACGTCCTGACTTTC	CASSRDAGTGYSGANVLTF
TRBV4-1	TRBD2	TRBJ2-5	.	TGCGCCAGCAGCCAAAACCTAGCGGAAGAGACCCAGTACTTC	CASSQNLAEETQYF
TRBV10-3	.	TRBJ1-3	few	TGTGCCATCAGTGGCCCAGGGACCTCTGGAAACACCATATATTTT	CAISGPGTSGNTIYF
TRBV5-1	TRBD1	TRBJ1-1	.	TGCGCCAGCAGCTCCCCGGACAGGGGTGGCACTGAAGCTTTCTTT	CASSSPDRGGTEAFF
TRBV6-1	.	TRBJ2-3	few	TGTGCCACGATACAGTTCACACTGGAAGATACGCAGTATTTT	CATIQFTLEDTQYF
TRBV12-3/TRBV12-4	.	TRBJ1-2	.	TGTGCCAGCCTGAACAGGTTTAACTATGGCTACACCTTC	CASLNRFNYGYTF
TRBV4-1	.	TRBJ2-7	few	TGCGCCAGCAGTCCCTCCGGGGGCCTTGAAAACGAGCAGTACTTC	CASSPSGGLENEQYF
TRBV6-1	.	TRBJ1-1	.	TGTGCCAGCAGTGAAGAAAGGTGGGGAGAAGCTTTCTTT	CASSEERWGEAFF
TRBV9	.	TRBJ2-1	.	TGTGCCAGCAGCGTAGAGGGGCAACCGCTCTCCTACAATGAGCAGTTCTTC	CASSVEGQPLSYNEQFF